The 11 T cell receptor beta chains below were found in one sample sequenced in a study of blood T cell repertoires in COVID-19. Sequenced by immunoSEQ multiplex PCR; TCRdb stores in-frame clones only, minus some. The sample has approximately 300,000 clones, 80% to 90% seen once. The sequencing input was PBMCs or T cells enriched from blood (not recorded which). These receptors all stem from a woman younger than 45 who had recovered from COVID-19.

The chain recombines TRBV4-1 with TRBJ2-5; tentative D call: TRBD2 (7 bases). Germline V lookup: CDR1 MGHRA, CDR2 YSYEKL. This CDR3 has 16 residues. The ends were cut back, 0 bases at V and 5 bases at J, with 16 bases in the middle. The DNA of the CDR3 is TGCGCCAGCAGCCAAGAACCGGGGGGCCCTCGGGAGACCCAGTACTTC. Translated: CASSQEPGGPRETQYF.

The chain couples TRBV6-5 to TRBJ1-2; the match to TRBD1 covers 9 bases. The germline CDR1 and CDR2 sequences are MNHEY and SVGAGI. Trimming removed 6 bases from V and 7 bases from J; junction bases left unmatched: 6. This CDR3 is 13 amino acids long. The CDR3, as DNA: TGTGCCAGCAGGCCACAGGGGGCAGGTGGCTACACCTTC. It encodes CASRPQGAGGYTF.

This chain connects TRBV27 to TRBJ2-2, with TRBD2 matching 8 bases. CDR3 length equals 18 residues. Germline V gene data show CDR1 as MNHEY and CDR2 as SMNVEV (reference sequence). The trim removed 2 bases at V and 4 bases at J, leaving 12 bases unmatched. CDR3 loop: CASSLNARTSRVTGELFF. CDR3 nucleotide sequence: TGTGCCAGCAGTTTAAACGCCAGGACTAGCAGAGTCACCGGGGAGCTGTTTTTT.

This chain connects TRBV5-6 to TRBJ2-2; D remains ambiguous. This CDR3 has 15 amino acids. V dropped 6 bases and J dropped 2 bases, with 14 bases sitting between them. CDR1 SGHDT and CDR2 YYEEEE come from the germline V gene. The CDR3 DNA is TGTGCCAGCAAATTACAAGGAGTAAACACCGGGGAGCTGTTTTTT. Translation: CASKLQGVNTGELFF.

The chain joins TRBV10-3 to TRBJ2-7; 10 bases are a match to TRBD2. V was clipped by 4 bases and J by 1 base; unmatched bases: 13. CDR1 is ENHRY, CDR2 SYGVKD, per germline. This CDR3 contains 18 residues. Here the CDR3 reads CAISGPPLSGGLSYEQYF. CDR3 coding DNA: TGTGCCATCAGTGGACCCCCCCTTAGCGGGGGGCTATCCTACGAGCAGTACTTC.

This clone was observed once. This chain connects TRBV5-1 to TRBJ2-7, with TRBD2 as a possible D gene (5 bases). The V end lost 4 bases, the J end lost 0 bases, and 17 bases lay between the germline ends. Per germline, CDR1 SGHRS and CDR2 YFSETQ. The CDR3 runs to 16 residues. As DNA, the CDR3 is TGCGCCAGCAGCCCAACCCCGGGGTTACACTCCTACGAGCAGTACTTC. Its translation: CASSPTPGLHSYEQYF.

The genes are TRBV3-1 (or the pseudogene TRBV3-2) and TRBJ1-3; D perhaps matches TRBD1 (6 bases). Trimming pared 2 bases from V and 0 bases from J, leaving 11 bases between. There are 16 residues in the CDR3. CDR1 and CDR2 from the germline V gene are LGHDT and YNNKEL (reference sequence). CDR3 sequence (DNA): TGTGCCAGCAGCCAACCTCAGGGGCGCTCTGGAAACACCATATATTTT. This sequence encodes CASSQPQGRSGNTIYF.

The chain has TRBV6-4 and TRBJ2-1, with 12 bases that match TRBD2. The CDR3 covers 14 residues. The germline gives CDR1 MRHNA, CDR2 SNTAGT. The V gene end was trimmed by 4 bases and the J gene end by 9 bases; junction bases not matched to a gene: 4. CDR3 in DNA: TGTGCCAGCAGTGTCGGACTAGCGGGGAGTGAGCAGTTCTTC. Protein sequence: CASSVGLAGSEQFF.

The chain employs TRBV28 and TRBJ2-7; TRBD1 aligns across 7 bases. This CDR3 has 15 residues. V was clipped by 5 bases and J by 0 bases; unmatched bases: 7. Germline CDR1 reads MDHEN; CDR2 reads SYDVKM. CDR3 nucleotide sequence: TGTGCCAGCAGTACCGGGACAGAGAGCTCCTACGAGCAGTACTTC. Translated: CASSTGTESSYEQYF.

V is TRBV4-1 and J is TRBJ2-1, with 9 bases fitting TRBD2. CDR3 length: 17 residues. The ends lost 1 base at V and 0 bases at J; junction bases unmatched: 4. Germline lookup yields CDR1 MGHRA and CDR2 YSYEKL. CDR3 loop: CASSQGIAGDSYNEQFF. CDR3 nucleotides: TGCGCCAGCAGCCAAGGGATAGCGGGGGACTCCTACAATGAGCAGTTCTTC.

The V call is TRBV16, the J call TRBJ1-2; D possibly corresponds to TRBD1 (6 bases). Trimming cost V 1 base and J 0 bases, with 9 bases left between them. CDR3 length: 15 residues. Germline assignment: CDR1 KGHSY and CDR2 FQNENV. The DNA of the CDR3 is TGTGCCAGCAGCCAATGGTACAGGGCTAACTATGGCTACACCTTC. It yields the protein CASSQWYRANYGYTF. The full variable domain, rest sourced from reference TRBV16 and TRBJ1-2, is GEEVAQTPKHLVRGEGQKAKLYCAPIKGHSYVFWYQQVLKNEFKFLISFQNENVFDETGMPKERFSAKCLPNSPCSLEIQATKLEDSAVYFCASSQWYRANYGYTFGSGTRLTVV.